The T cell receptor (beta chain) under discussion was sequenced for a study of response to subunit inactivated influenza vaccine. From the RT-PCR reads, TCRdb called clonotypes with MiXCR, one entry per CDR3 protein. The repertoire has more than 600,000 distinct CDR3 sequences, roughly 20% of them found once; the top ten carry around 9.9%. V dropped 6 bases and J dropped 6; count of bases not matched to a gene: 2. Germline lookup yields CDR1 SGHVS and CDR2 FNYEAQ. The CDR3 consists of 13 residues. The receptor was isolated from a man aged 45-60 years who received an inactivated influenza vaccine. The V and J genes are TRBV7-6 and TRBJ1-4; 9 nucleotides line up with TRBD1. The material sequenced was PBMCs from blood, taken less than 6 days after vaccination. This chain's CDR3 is CASSRTGDEKLFF. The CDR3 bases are TGTGCCAGCAGTCGGACAGGGGATGAAAAACTGTTTTTT.